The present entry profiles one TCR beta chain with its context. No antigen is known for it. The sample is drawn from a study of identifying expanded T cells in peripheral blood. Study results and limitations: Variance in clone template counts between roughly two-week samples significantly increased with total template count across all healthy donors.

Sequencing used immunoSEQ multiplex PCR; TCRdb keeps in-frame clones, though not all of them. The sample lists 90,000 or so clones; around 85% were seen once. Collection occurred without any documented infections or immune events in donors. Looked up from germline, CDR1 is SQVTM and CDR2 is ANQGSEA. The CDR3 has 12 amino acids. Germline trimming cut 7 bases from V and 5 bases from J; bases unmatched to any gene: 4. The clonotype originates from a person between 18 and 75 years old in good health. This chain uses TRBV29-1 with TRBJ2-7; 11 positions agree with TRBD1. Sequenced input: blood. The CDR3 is CSDGQGANEQYF. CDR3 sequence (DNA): TGCAGCGACGGACAGGGGGCTAACGAGCAGTACTTC.